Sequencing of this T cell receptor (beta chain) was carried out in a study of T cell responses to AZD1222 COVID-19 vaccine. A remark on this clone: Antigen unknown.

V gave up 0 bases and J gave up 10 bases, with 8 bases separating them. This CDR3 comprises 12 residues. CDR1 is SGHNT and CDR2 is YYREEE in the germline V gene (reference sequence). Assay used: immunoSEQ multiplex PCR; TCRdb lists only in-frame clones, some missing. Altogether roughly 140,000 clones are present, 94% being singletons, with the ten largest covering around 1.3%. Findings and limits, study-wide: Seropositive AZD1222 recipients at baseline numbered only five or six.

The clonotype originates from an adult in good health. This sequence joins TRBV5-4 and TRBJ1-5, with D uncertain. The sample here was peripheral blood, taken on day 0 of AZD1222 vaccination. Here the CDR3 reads CASSLALGPQHF. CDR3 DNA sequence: TGTGCCAGCAGCTTGGCCCTAGGACCCCAGCATTTT.